This T cell receptor (beta chain) is drawn from a study of T cell responses to AZD1222 COVID-19 vaccine. TCRdb's copy holds only in-frame clones and misses some; the assay was immunoSEQ multiplex PCR. The sample lists about 68,000 clones; around nine tenths were seen once. The CDR3 has 14 residues. Trimming left V 4 bases short and J 7 bases short, with 15 bases between. Germline assignment: CDR1 SGDLS and CDR2 YYNGEE. The TCR originated in an adult in good health. This material consisted of peripheral blood, taken on day 0 of AZD1222 vaccination. This chain uses TRBV9 with TRBJ2-1; tentative D call: TRBD1 (5 bases). CDR3 loop: CASSPWGQGNEQFF. The CDR3 coding sequence is TGTGCCAGCAGCCCCTGGGGCCAGGGAAATGAGCAGTTCTTC.